One sample yielded the 6 T cell receptor beta chains listed below, sequenced in a study of blood T cell repertoires in COVID-19. The assay was immunoSEQ multiplex PCR, and TCRdb's table has in-frame clones only and misses some. The table lists approximately 210,000 clones, more than 75% of them singletons, with about 9.9% in the top ten. Sequencing used peripheral blood. The receptor set was obtained from a man aged 50 to 59 with COVID-19, enrolled during active disease.

This sequence joins TRBV30 and TRBJ1-2; 7 bases align to TRBD1. The CDR3 length is 17 residues. Germline loops: CDR1 GTSNPN, CDR2 SVGIG (reference sequence). Trimming at V came to 1 base and at J to 7 bases, leaving 18 bases not matched to a gene. CDR3 sequence (DNA): TGTGCCTGGAGTGGACAGGGCGGCAGGGGGTTAAGTGGTGGCTACACCTTC. It encodes CAWSGQGGRGLSGGYTF.

The chain uses TRBV29-1 and TRBJ1-2; unclear D gene. The V end was cut by 5 bases, the J end by 4 bases, with 17 bases between. Germline V gene lookup returns CDR1 SQVTM and CDR2 ANQGSEA. The CDR3 runs 14 residues. CDR3 in amino acids: CSVPPRLGSYGYTF. The DNA of the CDR3 is TGCAGCGTTCCCCCTAGGCTTGGGAGCTATGGCTACACCTTC.

This clone has a single count. The chain has TRBV20-1 and TRBJ2-7; TRBD2 aligns across 10 bases. With V trimmed by 3 bases and J by 0 bases, 2 bases remained unmatched. The CDR3 totals 14 residues. Germline V gives CDR1 DFQATT, CDR2 SNEGSKA (reference sequence). CDR3 in DNA: TGCAGTGCTAGTGTAGCGGGAGGCTCCTACGAGCAGTACTTC. Residues: CSASVAGGSYEQYF.

This clone was seen just once. This chain connects TRBV4-2 to TRBJ2-5, with 9 bases that match TRBD2. Germline lookup yields CDR1 LGHNA and CDR2 YNFKEQ. With 4 bases clipped from V and 5 bases from J, the junction kept 20 bases outside the gene matches. The CDR3 covers 19 residues. In DNA form, the CDR3 reads TGTGCCAGCAGCCGGGGGGACGCGGGAGGGGGAAATAGGGTGGAGACCCAGTACTTC. This translates into CASSRGDAGGGNRVETQYF.

The chain links TRBV5-4 to TRBJ1-4, with D tentatively TRBD1 (5 bases). With 4 bases removed from V and 5 bases from J, the gap between germline ends came to 9 bases. Germline loops: CDR1 SGHNT, CDR2 YYREEE (reference sequence). This CDR3 has 13 amino acids. The CDR3 spells CASSEDTNEKLFF. The DNA of the CDR3 is TGTGCCAGCAGCGAGGACACAAATGAAAAACTGTTTTTT.

This clone appeared a few times. The V call is TRBV24-1, the J call TRBJ1-4; 7 bases map to TRBD1. This CDR3 is 14 amino acids long. Germline CDR1 is KGHDR and CDR2 is SFDVKD. V lost 4 bases and J lost 7; bases outside the gene matches: 5. The CDR3 reads CATSETGPSEKLFF. The CDR3 nucleotides are TGTGCCACCAGTGAGACAGGGCCTAGTGAAAAACTGTTTTTT.